The 8 T cell receptor beta chains listed next were all sequenced from one sample in a study of T cell responses to AZD1222 COVID-19 vaccine. The method was immunoSEQ multiplex PCR; TCRdb's version includes in-frame clones alone and lacks a portion of them. In the table there are roughly 150,000 clones, 85% to 95% of which are singletons. Material: peripheral blood, obtained 28 days after the second AZD1222 dose. The receptors were sampled from an adult who received the AZD1222 COVID-19 vaccine.

The chain combines TRBV19 with TRBJ1-1; tentative D call: TRBD1 (5 bases). CDR1 is LNHDA, CDR2 SQIVND, per germline (reference sequence). V was trimmed by 3 bases and J by 5 bases, leaving 13 bases between them. The CDR3 is 14 amino acids. CDR3 nucleotide sequence: TGTGCCAGTAGTATGGGACTGGGGGGGACTGAAGCTTTCTTT. This translates into CASSMGLGGTEAFF.

CDR3 residues: CASSLALAGATGGNEQFF. The CDR3 nucleotides read TGTGCCAGCAGCTTGGCACTAGCGGGAGCGACGGGTGGGAATGAGCAGTTCTTC. The V and J genes are TRBV7-2 and TRBJ2-1; 11 bases agree with TRBD2. Per the germline V gene, CDR1 is SGHTA and CDR2 is FQGNSA. The CDR3 runs 18 residues. Trimming took 3 bases from V and 7 from J; bases not matched to a gene: 14. Full variable domain (rest looked up from reference TRBV7-2 and TRBJ2-1): GAGVSQSPSNKVTEKGKDVELRCDPISGHTALYWYRQSLGQGLEFLIYFQGNSAPDKSGLPSDRFSAERTGGSVSTLTIQRTQQEDSAVYLCASSLALAGATGGNEQFFGPGTRLTVL.

This chain joins TRBV29-1 and TRBJ1-2; D is unresolved. In germline, CDR1 is SQVTM, CDR2 ANQGSEA. The V end was cut by 8 bases, the J end by 4 bases, with 11 bases between. The CDR3 extends over 11 amino acids. The CDR3 nucleotides read TGCAGCTTCAAAGGGCCCTATGGCTACACCTTC. Translated, it gives CSFKGPYGYTF.

The chain uses TRBV2 and TRBJ2-3; tentative D call: TRBD2 (5 bases). CDR1 is SNHLY, CDR2 FYNNEI, per germline. Between the trimmed V and J ends, which lost 3 bases and 0 bases, there was a span of 7 bases. The CDR3 length is 14 residues. The CDR3 nucleotides read TGTGCCAGCAGTGAGAGGAGGAGCACAGATACGCAGTATTTT. This codes for CASSERRSTDTQYF.

V usage is TRBV5-1 and J usage is TRBJ1-1; D call uncertain. Germline CDR1 and CDR2: SGHRS and YFSETQ. V lost 0 bases to trimming and J lost 0 bases, with 12 bases between them. This CDR3 is built from 16 residues. The DNA for the CDR3 is TGCGCCAGCAGCTTGGTGGTGGGGTCGATGAACACTGAAGCTTTCTTT. Residues: CASSLVVGSMNTEAFF.

J is TRBJ2-5 and V is TRBV5-1; D gene unclear. CDR3 length: 14 residues. Trimming removed 0 bases at V and 2 bases at J, with 8 bases between. Germline V gene data show CDR1 as SGHRS and CDR2 as YFSETQ. In DNA form, the CDR3 reads TGCGCCAGCAGCTTGGGGCTTTTACAAGAGACCCAGTACTTC. Its protein is CASSLGLLQETQYF.

The genes are TRBV7-9 and TRBJ2-1, with 7 bases fitting TRBD2. Per the germline V gene, CDR1 is SEHNR and CDR2 is FQNEAQ (reference sequence). V dropped 1 base and J dropped 5; count of bases not matched to a gene: 8. This CDR3 contains 16 residues. CDR3 coding DNA: TGTGCCAGCAGCTTAGGATGGCGGGAGAAAAACAATGAGCAGTTCTTC. This gives the protein CASSLGWREKNNEQFF.

The chain couples TRBV3-1 (or the pseudogene TRBV3-2) to TRBJ1-5; D might be TRBD1 (6 bases). There are 14 residues in the CDR3. Trimming left V 4 bases short and J 7 bases short, with 14 bases between. Looked up from germline, CDR1 is LGHDT and CDR2 is YNNKEL (reference sequence). The CDR3 loop is CASSPEGGRQPQHF. The CDR3 coding sequence is TGTGCCAGCAGCCCAGAGGGGGGAAGGCAGCCCCAGCATTTT.